The 30 T cell receptor beta chains below were found in one sample sequenced in a study of T cells in Graves' hyperthyroidism and ophthalmopathy. Amplification targeted TCR beta CDR3 regions from RNA transcripts. TCR CDR3 regions were first amplified by RT-PCR with HTBI primers. TCRdb reanalysed the multiplex PCR reads using MiXCR and keeps one entry per CDR3 protein. The sample yields 700,000 or so distinct CDR3 sequences, around 13% seen once. Sequenced material: blood. All receptors derive from a woman in her forties or fifties with Graves' ophthalmopathy.

The CDR3 reads CASSLSRRNEQYF. The CDR3 DNA follows: TGTGCCAGCAGTTTATCGCGCCGCAACGAGCAGTACTTC. The J gene is TRBJ2-7, the V gene TRBV7-2; D ambiguous. This CDR3 has 13 amino acids. Germline lookup yields CDR1 SGHTA and CDR2 FQGNSA. Trimming took off 6 bases at V and 5 bases at J, with 14 bases between the two ends.

This clonotype occurred many times. This chain uses TRBV20-1 with TRBJ1-1; a possible D gene is TRBD1 (6 bases). There are 16 residues in the CDR3. Trimming pared 2 bases from V and 5 bases from J, leaving 21 bases between. Germline V gene data show CDR1 as DFQATT and CDR2 as SNEGSKA (reference sequence). The DNA of the CDR3 is TGCAGTGCTAGAACAGGCAGGGGCCTTCGGGGGACTGAAGCTTTCTTT. Its translation: CSARTGRGLRGTEAFF.

This clonotype was observed a handful of times. The chain employs TRBV9 and TRBJ1-5; the D is unclear. V was pared by 3 bases and J by 0 bases, with 10 bases between. The CDR3 length is 15 residues. The germline V gene encodes CDR1 SGDLS and CDR2 YYNGEE. CDR3 region: CASSEDGNSNQPQHF. The CDR3, as DNA: TGTGCCAGCAGCGAGGACGGAAATAGCAATCAGCCCCAGCATTTT.

V and J are TRBV7-3 and TRBJ2-1; 7 positions agree with TRBD2. This CDR3 has 17 residues. The germline V gene encodes CDR1 SGHTA and CDR2 FQGTGA. With V trimmed by 1 base and J by 6 bases, 12 bases remained unmatched. CDR3 loop: CASSLIVGGSSGNEQFF. In DNA form, the CDR3 reads TGTGCCAGCAGCTTAATAGTAGGCGGGAGTTCCGGCAATGAGCAGTTCTTC.

This clonotype was counted ten times or more. A single base separates this from a much larger clone, so it may be a read error. The chain employs TRBV12-3 or TRBV12-4 and TRBJ2-7; 12 nucleotides agree with TRBD2. Germline trimming cut 6 bases from V and 3 bases from J; bases unmatched to any gene: 0. The CDR3 is 13 amino acids. The CDR3 reads CASRLAGGYEQYF. The DNA of the CDR3 is TGTGCCAGCAGACTAGCGGGAGGCTACGAGCAGTACTTC.

CDR3 protein: CASSLGVAGAIRYEQYF. Here the CDR3 DNA reads TGTGCCAGCAGTTTAGGGGTAGCGGGAGCCATTCGTTACGAGCAGTACTTC. The chain is built from TRBV12-3 or TRBV12-4 and TRBJ2-7; TRBD2 aligns across 9 bases. The CDR3 has 17 amino acids. With V trimmed by 1 base and J by 4 bases, 11 bases remained unmatched.

This clonotype was counted ten times or more. V is TRBV28 and J is TRBJ2-3, with TRBD1 matching 8 bases. Trimming removed 4 bases from V and 3 bases from J; junction bases left unmatched: 9. This CDR3 region has 16 residues. Germline CDR1 reads MDHEN; CDR2 reads SYDVKM. Written as DNA, the CDR3 is TGTGCCAGCAGTTCTCCCCGTCGACAGGGGACAGATACGCAGTATTTT. This encodes CASSSPRRQGTDTQYF.

Ten or more counts support this clonotype. This sequence joins TRBV14 and TRBJ2-5; 8 bases align to TRBD2. V lost 2 bases, J lost 0 bases, and 11 bases stayed unmatched. This CDR3 is 18 amino acids long. CDR1 SGHDN and CDR2 FVKESK come from the germline V gene. DNA for the CDR3: TGTGCCAGCAGCCAATGGCGGAGACTAGCGCAACACCAAGAGACCCAGTACTTC. This translates into CASSQWRRLAQHQETQYF.

The chain joins TRBV27 to TRBJ2-1, with D hard to call. The CDR3 extends over 15 amino acids. Trimming shortened V by 2 bases and J by 0 bases, and 8 bases separated the two germline ends. From germline, CDR1 is MNHEY and CDR2 SMNVEV (reference sequence). The CDR3 reads CASSLMPFSYNEQFF. The CDR3 DNA reads as TGTGCCAGCAGTTTAATGCCGTTCTCCTACAATGAGCAGTTCTTC.

This clonotype was seen at least ten times. V and J are TRBV20-1 and TRBJ2-1; 13 bases fit TRBD2. V lost 5 bases and J lost 11; bases outside the gene matches: 6. The germline V gene encodes CDR1 DFQATT and CDR2 SNEGSKA (reference sequence). CDR3 length equals 13 residues. CDR3 bases: TGCAGTGCTGGACTAGCGGGAGTGCCCCAGCAGTTCTTC. Its protein is CSAGLAGVPQQFF.

In its sample, this clonotype was seen many times. The V gene is TRBV7-2, the J gene TRBJ2-2, with 10 positions matching TRBD2. Per the germline V gene, CDR1 is SGHTA and CDR2 is FQGNSA. This CDR3 spans 16 amino acids. V lost 2 bases to trimming and J lost 6 bases; unmatched junction nucleotides: 6. CDR3 coding DNA: TGTGCCAGCAGCTTATTTTCTAGCGGGAGTTCCGGGGAGCTGTTTTTT. Encoded protein: CASSLFSSGSSGELFF.

This clonotype was counted between two and nine times. The chain has TRBV6-1 and TRBJ2-2, with D unclear. CDR3 length: 14 residues. Germline CDR1 is MNHNS and CDR2 is SASEGT. V was shortened by 5 bases and J by 1 base, with 8 bases between the two germline ends. The CDR3 loop reads CASSMLGNTGELFF. As DNA, the CDR3 is TGTGCCAGCAGTATGCTGGGGAACACCGGGGAGCTGTTTTTT.

This clonotype was counted between two and nine times. V is TRBV2 and J is TRBJ2-7; TRBD2 matches 8 bases. This CDR3 is built from 14 residues. Germline CDR1 is SNHLY and CDR2 is FYNNEI. J lost 7 bases, V lost 7 bases, and 12 bases had no gene match. The DNA for the CDR3 is TGTGCCAGCAAGGGCGGGAGGATTTCCGGGGAGCAGTACTTC. Its protein product is CASKGGRISGEQYF.

At least ten counts were recorded for this clonotype. V and J are TRBV7-3 and TRBJ2-1; D is unclear. The V gene lost 3 bases and the J gene lost 4 bases, with 7 bases spanning the gap. This CDR3 has 13 amino acids. Germline V gene lookup returns CDR1 SGHTA and CDR2 FQGTGA. The CDR3 sequence: CASSFAPYNEQFF. CDR3 DNA sequence: TGTGCCAGCAGCTTCGCTCCTTACAATGAGCAGTTCTTC.

The gene calls are TRBV20-1 and TRBJ2-7; 8 positions match TRBD1. CDR1 DFQATT and CDR2 SNEGSKA come from the germline V gene (reference sequence). Unmatched junction bases numbered 8, after V lost 3 bases and J lost 4 bases. The CDR3 has 14 amino acids. CDR3 DNA sequence: TGCAGTGCTAGGGTGACAGGGGTATCATACGAGCAGTACTTC. It codes for CSARVTGVSYEQYF.

This clonotype was seen repeatedly, ten times or more. The V call is TRBV7-6, the J call TRBJ1-4; tentative D call: TRBD1 (5 bases). Trimming cost V 3 bases and J 3 bases, with 14 bases left between them. The CDR3 totals 16 residues. In germline, CDR1 is SGHVS, CDR2 FNYEAQ. The CDR3 loop reads CASSLRPVGANEKLFF. The CDR3 nucleotides are TGTGCCAGCAGCTTGCGGCCGGTAGGGGCTAATGAAAAACTGTTTTTT.

About this clonotype itself: An end of the junction does not agree with germline; a read error may underlie this. This chain links TRBV28 with TRBJ2-7; TRBD2 matches 11 bases. The V gene's germline CDR1 is MDHEN and CDR2 SYDVKM. The CDR3 consists of 14 residues. For the CDR3, the DNA is TGTGCCAGCGGTTTAACTAGCGGGAGCTACGAGCAGTACTTC. Its translation is CASGLTSGSYEQYF.

This clonotype was detected ten times or more. The chain has TRBV9 and TRBJ1-5; D is possibly TRBD1 (6 bases). Trimming left V 3 bases short and J 4 bases short, with 11 bases between. Per the germline V gene, CDR1 is SGDLS and CDR2 is YYNGEE. This CDR3 has 14 residues. The CDR3, as DNA: TGTGCCAGCAGCGAGGGGGGGAGTAATCAGCCCCAGCATTTT. Encoded protein: CASSEGGSNQPQHF.

In this sample, this clonotype turned up many times. CDR3: CASSLSWAGGETQYF. The DNA of the CDR3 is TGTGCCAGCAGTTTATCGTGGGCGGGAGGGGAGACCCAGTACTTC. V usage is TRBV27 and J usage is TRBJ2-5, with 9 bases fitting TRBD2. Germline V CDR1 and CDR2: MNHEY, SMNVEV (reference sequence). This CDR3 has 15 residues. The trim removed 0 bases at V and 5 bases at J, leaving 4 bases unmatched.

This clonotype occurred many times. CDR3 DNA: TGTGCCAGCAGTTTTTCGATTCTTGGGCCGAACGAGCAGTACTTC. Amino acid sequence: CASSFSILGPNEQYF. The chain carries TRBV12-3 or TRBV12-4 and TRBJ2-7; D call uncertain. CDR3 length: 15 residues. V lost 3 bases and J lost 5, with 17 bases in between.

This clonotype was seen repeatedly, ten times or more. The V and J genes are TRBV5-1 and TRBJ2-1; D gene unclear. This CDR3 spans 11 amino acids. CDR1 SGHRS and CDR2 YFSETQ come from the germline V gene. Trimming shortened V by 4 bases and J by 5 bases, and 4 bases separated the two germline ends. The CDR3 spells CASSPNNEQFF. CDR3 sequence (DNA): TGCGCCAGCAGCCCAAACAATGAGCAGTTCTTC. Complete variable domain (other parts from reference TRBV5-1 and TRBJ2-1): KAGVTQTPRYLIKTRGQQVTLSCSPISGHRSVSWYQQTPGQGLQFLFEYFSETQRNKGNFPGRFSGRQFSNSRSEMNVSTLELGDSALYLCASSPNNEQFFGPGTRLTVL.

The CDR3 sequence: CASSLEPSSYNEQFF. In DNA form, the CDR3 reads TGTGCCAGCAGTCTTGAACCGAGCTCCTACAATGAGCAGTTCTTC. The chain is built from TRBV9 and TRBJ2-1, with D hard to call. Deletions cut 5 bases from V and 0 bases from J, with 12 bases between. Per the germline V gene, CDR1 is SGDLS and CDR2 is YYNGEE. The CDR3 consists of 15 residues.

This clonotype was found a few times. The rearrangement uses TRBV9 and TRBJ2-1; D is possibly TRBD1 (6 bases). Trimming pared 0 bases from V and 0 bases from J, leaving 10 bases between. CDR3 length: 16 residues. In germline, CDR1 is SGDLS, CDR2 YYNGEE. The CDR3 DNA sequence: TGTGCCAGCAGCGTAGGGGGACACAACTCCTACAATGAGCAGTTCTTC. It translates to CASSVGGHNSYNEQFF.

This clonotype showed up many times. This chain uses TRBV5-1 with TRBJ2-1; TRBD2 agrees at 8 bases. The CDR3 runs 15 residues. Losses at the gene ends were 0 bases for V and 2 bases for J; bases not matched to a gene: 1. Looked up from germline, CDR1 is SGHRS and CDR2 is YFSETQ. The CDR3 bases are TGCGCCAGCAGCTTGGTGACTAGCGCCTACAATGAGCAGTTCTTC. It encodes CASSLVTSAYNEQFF.

This clonotype was counted only a few times. A single base separates this from a much larger clone, so it may be a read error. V gene TRBV6-1 combines with J gene TRBJ2-7, with 9 bases aligning to TRBD2. Trimming at V came to 6 bases and at J to 6 bases, leaving 9 bases not matched to a gene. Per the germline V gene, CDR1 is MNHNS and CDR2 is SASEGT. The CDR3 is 14 residues long. The CDR3 loop is CASRRLAEGCEQYF. For the CDR3, the DNA is TGTGCCAGCAGGAGACTAGCGGAGGGGTGCGAGCAGTACTTC.

There are many counts of this clonotype. The CDR3 region has the DNA TGTGCCAGCCAGGGTATCGAGCAGTACTTC. Its translation: CASQGIEQYF. The chain is built from TRBV6-1 and TRBJ2-7; maybe TRBD1 (5 bases). V was trimmed by 8 bases and J by 6 bases, leaving 8 bases between them. The CDR3 runs 10 residues. From germline, CDR1 is MNHNS and CDR2 SASEGT.

The chain's CDR3 is CASSQDPKVASGRAYVDTQYF. The DNA for the CDR3 is TGCGCCAGCAGCCAAGATCCTAAGGTGGCTAGCGGGAGGGCCTACGTAGATACGCAGTATTTT. This chain joins TRBV4-3 and TRBJ2-3, with 12 nucleotides matching TRBD2. The germline gives CDR1 LGHNA, CDR2 YSLEER. With V trimmed by 0 bases and J by 5 bases, 18 bases remained unmatched. The CDR3 is 21 amino acids.

This clonotype occurred a few times. This chain links TRBV6-1 with TRBJ2-7; a possible D gene is TRBD2 (6 bases). Germline CDR1 MNHNS, CDR2 SASEGT. Trimming cost V 5 bases and J 6 bases, with 14 bases left between them. This CDR3 contains 13 residues. DNA for the CDR3: TGTGCCAGCAGTACGGGAGAAGCTACCGAGCAGTACTTC. Protein product: CASSTGEATEQYF.

The chain couples TRBV27 to TRBJ2-2; TRBD2 matches 7 bases. The CDR3 is 15 residues long. The junction had 7 bases not matched to a gene; V was cut back by 3 bases and J by 6 bases. Germline V CDR1 and CDR2: MNHEY, SMNVEV (reference sequence). DNA of the CDR3: TGTGCCAGCAGTTTGGGGGGGGAACCACCCGGGGAGCTGTTTTTT. Translation gives CASSLGGEPPGELFF.

The chain employs TRBV27 and TRBJ1-2; 9 nucleotides line up with TRBD1. This CDR3 contains 12 residues. CDR1 is MNHEY and CDR2 is SMNVEV in the germline V gene (reference sequence). The ends lost 11 bases at V and 7 bases at J; junction bases unmatched: 8. CDR3 sequence: CAPNRGPVGYTF. The CDR3, as DNA: TGTGCCCCCAACAGGGGGCCTGTTGGCTACACCTTC.